Shown below are 21 T cell receptor beta chains from a single sample sequenced in a study of radiotherapy plus CTLA-4 blockade in lung cancer. The assay was immunoSEQ multiplex PCR, and TCRdb's table has in-frame clones only and misses some. This sample has 85,000 to 130,000 clones, with around 85% found just once. The sequencing used peripheral blood, collected from a patient treated with radiotherapy plus ipilimumab. The receptor source for this set is a human donor with non-small cell lung cancer that progressed on radiotherapy plus ipilimumab. Some clones in this sample may be carry-over from other donors' samples.

This clone turned up a few times. The rearrangement uses TRBV7-9 and TRBJ2-7; TRBD2 matches 7 bases. This CDR3 has 13 amino acids. Trimming at V came to 5 bases and at J to 3 bases, leaving 4 bases not matched to a gene. In germline, CDR1 is SEHNR, CDR2 FQNEAQ (reference sequence). The CDR3 reads CASSPRGVYEQYF. In DNA, the CDR3 is TGTGCCAGCAGCCCCCGGGGGGTCTACGAGCAGTACTTC. Variable domain in full (rest from reference TRBV7-9 and TRBJ2-7): DTGVSQNPRHKITKRGQNVTFRCDPISEHNRLYWYRQTLGQGPEFLTYFQNEAQLEKSRLLSDRFSAERPKGSFSTLEIQRTEQGDSAMYLCASSPRGVYEQYFGPGTRLTVT.

The rearrangement links TRBV7-9 to TRBJ2-6; D not resolved. In germline, CDR1 is SEHNR, CDR2 FQNEAQ (reference sequence). V lost 6 bases, J lost 10 bases, and 16 bases lay in between. The CDR3 length is 14 residues. The CDR3 loop is CASSSWGRTNVLTF. In DNA, the CDR3 is TGTGCCAGCAGTTCGTGGGGTAGAACGAACGTCCTGACTTTC.

This clone was seen just once. The chain is built from TRBV28 and TRBJ2-7, with 7 bases matching TRBD1. The J segment lost 1 base and the V segment lost 7 bases, leaving 7 bases of the junction unmatched. The CDR3 totals 14 residues. Germline V lookup: CDR1 MDHEN, CDR2 SYDVKM. The CDR3 is CASTSPGGSYEQYF. The CDR3 nucleotides are TGTGCCAGCACCTCGCCAGGGGGTTCCTACGAGCAGTACTTC.

The J gene is TRBJ2-7, the V gene TRBV5-1, with 9 bases aligning to TRBD1. Germline V gene lookup returns CDR1 SGHRS and CDR2 YFSETQ. With 4 bases clipped from V and 6 bases from J, the junction kept 8 bases outside the gene matches. The length of the CDR3 is 14 residues. This chain's CDR3 is CASSVTGQGLEQYF. DNA for the CDR3: TGCGCCAGCAGCGTAACGGGACAGGGACTCGAGCAGTACTTC.

J is TRBJ2-7 and V is TRBV18; 13 nucleotides agree with TRBD2. The V and J ends lost 0 bases and 5 bases, in that order; junction bases with no gene match: 1. There are 15 residues in the CDR3. CDR1 is KGHSH and CDR2 is LQKENI in the germline V gene. CDR3 sequence: CASSPPGLAGNEQYF. The CDR3 region has the DNA TGTGCCAGCTCACCACCGGGACTAGCGGGGAACGAGCAGTACTTC. Full variable domain (rest looked up from reference TRBV18 and TRBJ2-7): NAGVMQNPRHLVRRRGQEARLRCSPMKGHSHVYWYRQLPEEGLKFMVYLQKENIIDESGMPKERFSAEFPKEGPSILRIQQVVRGDSAAYFCASSPPGLAGNEQYFGPGTRLTVT.

This sequence joins TRBV6-5 and TRBJ2-6; maybe TRBD1 (5 bases). The CDR3 totals 14 residues. Trimming removed 4 bases from V and 1 base from J, with 5 bases in between. The germline gives CDR1 MNHEY, CDR2 SVGAGI. The CDR3 sequence is CASSSGSGANVLTF. The DNA of the CDR3 is TGTGCCAGCAGTTCAGGGTCTGGGGCCAACGTCCTGACTTTC.

The chain employs TRBV19 and TRBJ1-1; D is ambiguous. CDR1 and CDR2 (germline): LNHDA, SQIVND (reference sequence). Deletions cut 7 bases from V and 1 base from J, with 10 bases between. The CDR3 is 13 amino acids. The CDR3 region has the DNA TGTGCCAGTACCCTGATAGGGAACACTGAAGCTTTCTTT. Its translation: CASTLIGNTEAFF.

The chain recombines TRBV7-3 with TRBJ2-5, with TRBD2 matching 10 bases. The J call may be mistaken, given a closer DNA end match to TRBJ2-7. Germline V gene sequence: CDR1 SGHTA, CDR2 FQGTGA. The CDR3 covers 15 residues. The CDR3 here is CASSLSGTSDYEQYF. CDR3 nucleotide sequence: TGTGCCAGCAGCCTATCTGGGACTAGCGACTACGAGCAGTACTTC.

The chain joins TRBV7-6 to TRBJ1-1; tentatively, D is TRBD1 (5 bases). The germline V gene encodes CDR1 SGHVS and CDR2 FNYEAQ. V was trimmed by 5 bases and J by 1 base, leaving 8 bases between them. The CDR3 is 13 residues long. The DNA of the CDR3 is TGTGCCAGCAGCAGACAGCCGAACACTGAAGCTTTCTTT. Amino acid sequence: CASSRQPNTEAFF. Supplemented by reference TRBV7-6 and TRBJ1-1, the full variable domain reads GAGVSQSPRYKVTKRGQDVALRCDPISGHVSLYWYRQALGQGPEFLTYFNYEAQQDKSGLPNDRFSAERPEGSISTLTIQRTEQRDSAMYRCASSRQPNTEAFFGQGTRLTVV.

The chain carries TRBV7-2 and TRBJ2-3, with 7 nucleotides matching TRBD2. V was clipped by 5 bases and J by 5 bases; unmatched bases: 7. This CDR3 is 14 amino acids long. Germline V gives CDR1 SGHTA, CDR2 FQGNSA. The CDR3 is CASSRGLEVDTQYF. DNA of the CDR3: TGTGCCAGCAGCCGTGGACTAGAGGTAGATACGCAGTATTTT.

Here the CDR3 reads CASSLAAQGEAFF. The CDR3 DNA sequence: TGTGCCAGCAGCTTAGCGGCCCAGGGTGAGGCTTTCTTT. The chain joins TRBV7-9 to TRBJ1-1; maybe TRBD1 (5 bases). There are 13 residues in the CDR3. The V gene's germline CDR1 is SEHNR and CDR2 FQNEAQ (reference sequence). The V end lost 0 bases, the J end lost 11 bases, and 13 bases lay between the germline ends.

This clone was observed a single time. The chain employs TRBV7-9 and TRBJ1-4; possible D gene TRBD1, 5 bases. V shed 5 bases and J shed 0 bases, with 7 bases lying between them. Germline V gene lookup returns CDR1 SEHNR and CDR2 FQNEAQ (reference sequence). The CDR3 loop spans 14 amino acids. In nucleotides, the CDR3 is TGTGCCAGCAGCCTACAGGCAACTAATGAAAAACTGTTTTTT. Its protein product is CASSLQATNEKLFF.

For the CDR3, the DNA is TGTGCCAGCTCACGGGAGTCGGGGCAAACCGGTGAAGCTTTCTTT. This codes for CASSRESGQTGEAFF. V and J are TRBV18 and TRBJ1-1, with a weak D call TRBD1 (5 bases). The V end was cut by 4 bases, the J end by 7 bases, with 19 bases between. From germline, CDR1 is KGHSH and CDR2 LQKENI. The CDR3 sequence is 15 residues long.

The rearrangement joins TRBV7-9 to TRBJ1-4; D ambiguous. This CDR3 region has 16 residues. V was cut by 1 base and J by 7 bases, with 16 bases left in between. From germline, CDR1 is SEHNR and CDR2 FQNEAQ (reference sequence). CDR3 sequence reads: CASSLGRLSRVEKLFF. The CDR3 DNA sequence: TGTGCCAGCAGCTTAGGGCGCCTAAGCCGGGTTGAAAAACTGTTTTTT. Drawing the rest from reference TRBV7-9 and TRBJ1-4, the complete variable domain is DTGVSQNPRHKITKRGQNVTFRCDPISEHNRLYWYRQTLGQGPEFLTYFQNEAQLEKSRLLSDRFSAERPKGSFSTLEIQRTEQGDSAMYLCASSLGRLSRVEKLFFGSGTQLSVL.

The gene calls are TRBV4-1 and TRBJ2-5; D is perhaps TRBD1 (6 bases). Trimming shortened V by 3 bases and J by 5 bases, and 13 bases separated the two germline ends. Germline assignment: CDR1 MGHRA and CDR2 YSYEKL. The CDR3 extends over 14 amino acids. The CDR3 DNA is TGCGCCAGCAGCCACTCCAGGGGATGGGAGACCCAGTACTTC. It translates to CASSHSRGWETQYF.

The rearrangement links TRBV5-1 to TRBJ2-3; unclear D gene. V was shortened by 7 bases and J by 0 bases, with 6 bases between the two germline ends. This CDR3 is 12 amino acids long. In germline, CDR1 is SGHRS, CDR2 YFSETQ. CDR3 amino acids: CASALSTDTQYF. CDR3 bases: TGCGCCAGCGCCCTTAGCACAGATACGCAGTATTTT.

This sequence joins TRBV7-6 and TRBJ2-5, with D unclear. Germline V gene data show CDR1 as SGHVS and CDR2 as FNYEAQ. The germline V and J ends were trimmed by 0 bases and 1 base, with 0 bases remaining between them. CDR3 length equals 12 residues. The CDR3 DNA reads as TGTGCCAGCAGCTTAGCCCAAGAGACCCAGTACTTC. Residues: CASSLAQETQYF.

This rearrangement joins TRBV7-2 to TRBJ2-7, with 8 bases fitting TRBD2. Trimming at V came to 1 base and at J to 3 bases, leaving 2 bases not matched to a gene. The CDR3 consists of 14 residues. Germline V lookup: CDR1 SGHTA, CDR2 FQGNSA. CDR3 sequence (DNA): TGTGCCAGCAGCTTAGGACTAGCGTTCTACGAGCAGTACTTC. Its translation: CASSLGLAFYEQYF.

The rearrangement joins TRBV5-4 to TRBJ1-4; D remains unclear. Germline V CDR1 and CDR2: SGHNT, YYREEE (reference sequence). The V gene lost 4 bases and the J gene lost 3 bases, with 10 bases spanning the gap. CDR3 length: 14 residues. The CDR3 is CASSPDGSNEKLFF. In nucleotides, the CDR3 is TGTGCCAGCAGCCCGGACGGATCTAATGAAAAACTGTTTTTT.

The chain recombines TRBV28 with TRBJ1-5; D uncertain. Trimming left V 7 bases short and J 3 bases short, with 19 bases between. Germline V gene data show CDR1 as MDHEN and CDR2 as SYDVKM. This CDR3 contains 16 residues. CDR3 coding DNA: TGTGCCAGCACCCCTTGGAGTGTGGGCAACAATCAGCCCCAGCATTTT. This codes for CASTPWSVGNNQPQHF.

The rearrangement uses TRBV7-2 and TRBJ2-5; TRBD2 agrees at 14 bases. Per the germline V gene, CDR1 is SGHTA and CDR2 is FQGNSA. Trimming removed 4 bases from V and 2 bases from J; junction bases left unmatched: 6. The CDR3 covers 17 residues. The CDR3 DNA is TGTGCCAGCAGCTCAGGACTAGCGGGGGGCGCACAAGAGACCCAGTACTTC. Translation: CASSSGLAGGAQETQYF.